The sequence of this T cell receptor (beta chain) was determined in a study of CDR3 diversity in severe acne. V gave up 3 bases and J gave up 4 bases; unmatched junction bases: 8. This CDR3 is built from 17 residues. Per germline, CDR1 SGDLS and CDR2 YYNGEE. TCRdb re-called the PCR reads through MiXCR, storing one row per CDR3 protein. The profile shows 85,000 to 120,000 distinct CDR3 sequences, approximately 47% of them singletons. What was sequenced was blood. The rearrangement joins TRBV9 to TRBJ2-3, with 13 positions matching TRBD2. This TCR was sampled from a male donor with acne. The CDR3: CASSARTSGRRADTQYF. The CDR3 DNA reads as TGTGCCAGCAGCGCACGGACTAGCGGGAGAAGAGCAGATACGCAGTATTTT.